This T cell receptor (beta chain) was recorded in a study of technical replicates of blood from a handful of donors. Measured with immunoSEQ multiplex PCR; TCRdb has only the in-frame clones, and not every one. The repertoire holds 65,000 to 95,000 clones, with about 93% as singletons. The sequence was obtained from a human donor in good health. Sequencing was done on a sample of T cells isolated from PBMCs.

Here the CDR3 DNA reads TGCGCCAGCAGCCGGGGCTCGACTGAAGGGGAGCTGTTTTTT. It yields the protein CASSRGSTEGELFF. V is TRBV4-1 and J is TRBJ2-2; D may be TRBD1 (5 bases). Per germline, CDR1 MGHRA and CDR2 YSYEKL. The CDR3 runs 14 residues. Trimming removed 4 bases at V and 8 bases at J, with 14 bases between.